One sample yielded the 22 T cell receptor beta chains listed below, sequenced in a study of Ad26.COV2.S vaccination and SARS-CoV-2 variants. Produced via immunoSEQ multiplex PCR; TCRdb's table is partial and in-frame only. The repertoire has 350,000 to 550,000 clones, roughly 89% of them found once; the top ten carry just over 2.5%. Treatment indicated: over 15 received Ad26.COV2.S at low or high dose, single or two shots; 5 received placebo; per-sample allocation not given. The investigators took samples on day 63 after the first vaccine or placebo injection. Sequencing used peripheral blood, obtained in a trial of Ad26.COV2.S vaccine versus placebo. The receptor source for this set is a person aged 18-60 years who received the Ad26.COV2.S COVID-19 vaccine or a placebo.

The chain joins TRBV28 to TRBJ2-1, with TRBD2 identical over 7 bases. Trimming at V came to 8 bases and at J to 7 bases, leaving 14 bases not matched to a gene. The CDR3 has 15 amino acids. Per germline, CDR1 MDHEN and CDR2 SYDVKM. The CDR3 DNA reads TGTGCCAGCTTCTCCCCCCGGGACTACCCTAATGAGCAGTTCTTC. This gives the protein CASFSPRDYPNEQFF.

In this sample, this clone turned up a few times. The CDR3 DNA reads TGCAGCGTTCAACACAATGAGCAGTTCTTC. This encodes CSVQHNEQFF. This chain uses TRBV29-1 with TRBJ2-1; D uncertain. The V gene's germline CDR1 is SQVTM and CDR2 ANQGSEA. With 5 bases removed from V and 5 bases from J, the gap between germline ends came to 4 bases. The CDR3 spans 10 residues.

The chain carries TRBV12-5 and TRBJ1-1, with a weak D call TRBD1 (6 bases). V was cut by 1 base and J by 0 bases, with 12 bases left in between. Germline V gives CDR1 LGHNT, CDR2 FRNRAP. The CDR3 runs to 16 residues. The CDR3 region is CASGLGGAGLNTEAFF. The DNA of the CDR3 is TGTGCTAGTGGTTTGGGGGGGGCAGGGTTGAACACTGAAGCTTTCTTT.

Comment on this clone: This sample also contains other DNA sequences that code for the same CDR3. V gene TRBV30 combines with J gene TRBJ1-5; 7 bases map to TRBD1. Trimming at V came to 0 bases and at J to 5 bases, leaving 1 base not matched to a gene. The CDR3 is made up of 13 amino acids. The germline CDR1 and CDR2 sequences are GTSNPN and SVGIG (reference sequence). The CDR3 DNA is TGTGCCTGGAGTGTCCAGGGGGATCAGCCCCAGCATTTT. Translated, it gives CAWSVQGDQPQHF.

V usage is TRBV5-4 and J usage is TRBJ2-7, with 16 bases identical to TRBD2. This CDR3 is built from 15 residues. Trimming cost V 3 bases and J 6 bases; bases outside gene matches: 3. CDR1 is SGHNT, CDR2 YYREEE, per germline (reference sequence). In nucleotides, the CDR3 is TGTGCCAGCAGCTGGGGACTAGCGGGGGGGGTCGAGCAGTACTTC. This codes for CASSWGLAGGVEQYF.

The chain employs TRBV19 and TRBJ1-2; D gene ambiguous. The CDR3 contains 16 residues. V gave up 0 bases and J gave up 5 bases, with 16 bases separating them. Germline CDR1 reads LNHDA; CDR2 reads SQIVND (reference sequence). In DNA form, the CDR3 reads TGTGCCAGTAGTATAGATGTCAGAGCTGACCTTTATGGCTACACCTTC. Translated: CASSIDVRADLYGYTF.

J is TRBJ1-2 and V is TRBV29-1; 7 bases map to TRBD1. Per the germline V gene, CDR1 is SQVTM and CDR2 is ANQGSEA. CDR3 length: 11 amino acids. Trimming took 6 bases from V and 8 from J; bases not matched to a gene: 6. The CDR3 sequence is CSVGPGGGYTF. Here the CDR3 DNA reads TGCAGCGTAGGACCAGGGGGAGGCTACACCTTC.

For this clone: The sample carries other DNA sequences with the same CDR3. The rearrangement uses TRBV18 and TRBJ1-5; no firm D call. This CDR3 has 13 residues. Germline CDR1 is KGHSH and CDR2 is LQKENI. The ends were cut back, 1 base at V and 5 bases at J, with 6 bases in the middle. CDR3 sequence reads: CASSPQGDQPQHF. The CDR3 nucleotides are TGTGCCAGCTCACCACAGGGAGATCAGCCCCAGCATTTT.

This chain links TRBV6-1 with TRBJ2-5; TRBD1 matches 7 bases. The V and J ends lost 2 bases and 4 bases, in that order; junction bases with no gene match: 10. CDR1 is MNHNS and CDR2 is SASEGT in the germline V gene. There are 16 residues in the CDR3. Here the CDR3 reads CASSEYLGQYRETQYF. CDR3 in DNA: TGTGCCAGCAGTGAATACTTGGGACAGTACCGAGAGACCCAGTACTTC.

The count of this clone is one. The genes are TRBV24-1 and TRBJ2-6; possible D gene TRBD1, 6 bases. This CDR3 has 15 amino acids. The V end was cut by 4 bases, the J end by 2 bases, with 8 bases between. Germline loops: CDR1 KGHDR, CDR2 SFDVKD. For the CDR3, the DNA is TGTGCCACCAGTGACCCAGGGGCTGGGGCCAACGTCCTGACTTTC. Its translation is CATSDPGAGANVLTF.

V is TRBV4-1 and J is TRBJ2-3; 13 bases line up with TRBD2. CDR3 length: 16 residues. J was trimmed by 4 bases and V by 4 bases; bases with no gene match: 5. Germline values: CDR1 MGHRA, CDR2 YSYEKL. Here the CDR3 reads CASSPLAGGVADTQYF. In DNA form, the CDR3 reads TGCGCCAGCAGCCCACTAGCGGGAGGGGTCGCAGATACGCAGTATTTT.

The V and J genes are TRBV29-1 and TRBJ1-2, with a tentative D call TRBD1 (5 bases). The germline V gene has CDR1 SQVTM and CDR2 ANQGSEA. V was clipped by 6 bases and J by 4 bases, with 12 bases between them. CDR3 length: 12 residues. CDR3 in DNA: TGCAGCGTCGTTAGGGGACCCTATGGCTACACCTTC. Protein sequence: CSVVRGPYGYTF.

The CDR3 sequence is CATSDVADYNEQFF. The CDR3 region has the DNA TGTGCCACCAGTGACGTCGCAGATTACAATGAGCAGTTCTTC. V usage is TRBV24-1 and J usage is TRBJ2-1; D gene unclear. Trimming took off 4 bases at V and 4 bases at J, with 10 bases between the two ends. Germline V gene sequence: CDR1 KGHDR, CDR2 SFDVKD. The CDR3 spans 14 residues.

This clone appeared a single time. This rearrangement joins TRBV27 to TRBJ2-7; 9 bases are shared with TRBD2. The CDR3 has 15 amino acids. In germline, CDR1 is MNHEY, CDR2 SMNVEV (reference sequence). The V gene end was trimmed by 3 bases and the J gene end by 3 bases; junction bases not matched to a gene: 6. The CDR3 reads CASSLGSGGHYEQYF. In DNA, the CDR3 is TGTGCCAGCAGTTTGGGTAGCGGGGGCCACTACGAGCAGTACTTC.

This clone was found once. The gene calls are TRBV2 and TRBJ2-2; the D gene could be TRBD1 or TRBD2 (5 bases each). The CDR3 extends over 17 amino acids. CDR1 and CDR2 from the germline V gene are SNHLY and FYNNEI. Between the trimmed V and J ends, which lost 5 bases and 5 bases, there was a span of 21 bases. For the CDR3, the DNA is TGTGCCAGCAGTCCGGGACCTGTCGGCCACGGAACCGGGGAGCTGTTTTTT. This codes for CASSPGPVGHGTGELFF.

J is TRBJ2-5 and V is TRBV6-2 or TRBV6-3; perhaps TRBD2 as D (6 bases). Per germline, CDR1 MNHEY and CDR2 SVGEGT. The CDR3 is made up of 17 amino acids. V dropped 3 bases and J dropped 2 bases, with 19 bases sitting between them. CDR3 region: CASSYLFRSGRQETQYF. The CDR3, as DNA: TGTGCCAGCAGTTATCTTTTTCGATCGGGGAGGCAAGAGACCCAGTACTTC.

This clone was recorded once. The CDR3 coding sequence is TGTGCTAGTGGTTTGAGCGTCTCCTCTGGAAACACCATATATTTT. Amino acids: CASGLSVSSGNTIYF. This chain links TRBV12-5 with TRBJ1-3; D remains ambiguous. Germline CDR1 is LGHNT and CDR2 is FRNRAP. The CDR3 has 15 amino acids. V was trimmed by 2 bases and J by 0 bases, leaving 8 bases between them.

The gene calls are TRBV4-3 and TRBJ1-2; 7 bases are shared with TRBD1. V gave up 4 bases and J gave up 8 bases; unmatched junction bases: 13. The CDR3 consists of 15 residues. The germline CDR1 and CDR2 sequences are LGHNA and YSLEER. The CDR3, as DNA: TGCGCCAGCAGCCCCCTTTCTCGCAGGGGGGACGGCTACACCTTC. Protein: CASSPLSRRGDGYTF.

This clone appeared a single time. Written as DNA, the CDR3 is TGCAGCGTTGGGCAGGGGATAGATACGCAGTATTTT. As protein: CSVGQGIDTQYF. This chain connects TRBV29-1 to TRBJ2-3; maybe TRBD1 (6 bases). CDR1 SQVTM and CDR2 ANQGSEA come from the germline V gene. The CDR3 consists of 12 residues. V lost 4 bases, J lost 5 bases, and 10 bases lay in between.

CDR3 loop: CASSLLDGIYSNQPQHF. CDR3 sequence (DNA): TGTGCCAGCAGCTTGTTGGACGGTATCTATAGCAATCAGCCCCAGCATTTT. This chain connects TRBV5-5 to TRBJ1-5, with no clear D. The germline CDR1 and CDR2 sequences are SGHKS and YYEKEE (reference sequence). Trimming took off 1 base at V and 0 bases at J, with 14 bases between the two ends. The CDR3 length is 17 residues.

The chain has TRBV12-3 or TRBV12-4 and TRBJ2-5; either TRBD1 or TRBD2 may supply D (5 bases each). V gave up 3 bases and J gave up 4 bases, with 9 bases separating them. The CDR3 runs to 13 residues. The CDR3 nucleotides are TGTGCCAGCAGTTTGGGGGTTGGAGAGACCCAGTACTTC. This translates into CASSLGVGETQYF.

This chain uses TRBV7-3 with TRBJ2-5; TRBD2 agrees at 10 bases. The CDR3 runs to 15 residues. The J segment lost 5 bases and the V segment lost 0 bases, leaving 3 bases of the junction unmatched. Germline CDR1 is SGHTA and CDR2 is FQGTGA. Here the CDR3 reads CASSLTRTSGETQYF. Written as DNA, the CDR3 is TGTGCCAGCAGCTTAACCCGGACTAGCGGTGAGACCCAGTACTTC.